Reported below is one T cell receptor beta chain. Antigen specificity is unknown. Both TRBC1 and TRBC2 were covered by a beta constant-region primer of two equimolar oligonucleotides. TCRdb reprocessed the UMI-ligation and nested PCR reads via MiXCR and lists one record per CDR3 protein. The table shows fewer than 30,000 distinct CDR3 sequences, with approximately 12% occurring only once. The data belong to a study of naive and memory T cell subsets. Study-level findings and limits: From naive to CM, EM and EMRA, diversity decreased and Gini increased.

Germline CDR1 reads SGHDN; CDR2 reads FVKESK. Trimming shortened V by 0 bases and J by 4 bases, and 12 bases separated the two germline ends. The CDR3 loop spans 15 amino acids. From the second PCR step, alpha and beta chains were amplified apart. CMV status came from CD4+ T cell IFNgamma after overnight CMV lysate stimulation of fresh PBMCs. Sorting gates: effector memory CD45RA-CD27-, EMRA CD45RA+CD27-. The sequence was collected from a human donor in good health. Sequences were obtained from effector memory CD4+ T cells from blood. Subset specified: effector memory, CD45RA- CD27-. The V call is TRBV14, the J call TRBJ2-5; weak D call: TRBD2 (6 bases). CDR3 sequence: CASSQDLGGGETQYF. DNA for the CDR3: TGTGCCAGCAGCCAAGATCTCGGGGGAGGAGAGACCCAGTACTTC.